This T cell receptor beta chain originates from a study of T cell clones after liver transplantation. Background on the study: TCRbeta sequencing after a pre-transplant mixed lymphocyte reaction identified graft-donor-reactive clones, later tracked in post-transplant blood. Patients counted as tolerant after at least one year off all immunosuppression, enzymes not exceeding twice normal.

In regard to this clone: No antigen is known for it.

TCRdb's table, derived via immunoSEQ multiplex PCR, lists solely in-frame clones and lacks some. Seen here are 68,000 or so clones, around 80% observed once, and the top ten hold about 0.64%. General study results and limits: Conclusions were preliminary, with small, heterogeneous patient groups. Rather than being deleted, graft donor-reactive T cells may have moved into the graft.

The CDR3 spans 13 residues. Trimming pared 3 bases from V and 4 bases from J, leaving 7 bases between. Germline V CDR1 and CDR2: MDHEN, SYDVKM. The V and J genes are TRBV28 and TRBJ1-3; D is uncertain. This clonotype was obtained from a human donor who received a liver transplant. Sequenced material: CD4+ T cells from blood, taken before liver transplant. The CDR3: CASSLNLGNTIYF. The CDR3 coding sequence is TGTGCCAGCAGTTTGAATCTGGGAAACACCATATATTTT.